These 23 T cell receptor beta chains originate from one sample sequenced in a study of shared clonotypes between healthy human individuals. Assay: immunoSEQ multiplex PCR; the TCRdb copy retains only in-frame clones and omits some. The sample consists of around 2.3 million clones, approximately 94% of them appearing once. The sample consisted of naive CD4+ T cells sorted from blood. Subset noted: CD45RA+ positively selected. The receptors come from a man younger than 35 in good health.

Only one count was recorded for this clone. The chain links TRBV25-1 to TRBJ2-5; 11 nucleotides agree with TRBD2. Losses at the gene ends were 3 bases for V and 1 base for J; bases not matched to a gene: 1. The CDR3 has 15 residues. The germline CDR1 and CDR2 sequences are MGHDK and SYGVNS. CDR3 sequence reads: CASSEGTSGQETQYF. The CDR3 DNA sequence: TGTGCCAGCAGTGAGGGGACTAGCGGCCAAGAGACCCAGTACTTC.

V gene TRBV2 combines with J gene TRBJ2-1; 11 bases map to TRBD1. Germline-derived CDR1 and CDR2 are SNHLY and FYNNEI. The CDR3 loop spans 11 amino acids. V was clipped by 6 bases and J by 14 bases; unmatched bases: 3. The CDR3 is CASRDRGREFF. The DNA for the CDR3 is TGTGCCAGCAGGGACAGGGGGCGCGAGTTCTTC. Complete variable domain (other parts from reference TRBV2 and TRBJ2-1): EPEVTQTPSHQVTQMGQEVILRCVPISNHLYFYWYRQILGQKVEFLVSFYNNEISEKSEIFDDQFSVERPDGSNFTLKIRSTKLEDSAMYFCASRDRGREFFGPGTRLTVL.

This chain uses TRBV12-5 with TRBJ1-2, with D possibly being TRBD1 (6 bases). There are 19 residues in the CDR3. Deletions cut 2 bases from V and 0 bases from J, with 22 bases between. Germline loops: CDR1 LGHNT, CDR2 FRNRAP. CDR3 sequence reads: CASGLTLQGWHGTNYGYTF. In DNA, the CDR3 is TGTGCTAGTGGTTTGACTTTACAGGGTTGGCACGGCACTAACTATGGCTACACCTTC.

The chain couples TRBV4-1 to TRBJ1-3; unclear D gene. V lost 1 base to trimming and J lost 1 base, with 20 bases between them. CDR1 MGHRA and CDR2 YSYEKL come from the germline V gene. The CDR3 is made up of 19 amino acids. This CDR3 is CASSQVGEALRPSGNTIYF. DNA for the CDR3: TGCGCCAGCAGCCAAGTTGGGGAGGCTCTGAGGCCTTCTGGAAACACCATATATTTT.

The CDR3 region has the DNA TGCGCCAGCAGCTTAGGACAGGATTGGGATCAGCCCCAGCATTTT. Translated, it gives CASSLGQDWDQPQHF. This chain links TRBV5-1 with TRBJ1-5, with TRBD1 matching over 7 bases. Trimming removed 2 bases from V and 5 bases from J; junction bases left unmatched: 7. The CDR3 has 15 residues. From germline, CDR1 is SGHRS and CDR2 YFSETQ.

As for this clone: Other nucleotide sequences in the sample specify the same CDR3. This chain links TRBV5-1 with TRBJ2-7, with D tentatively TRBD1 (5 bases). Trimming shortened V by 4 bases and J by 3 bases, and 8 bases separated the two germline ends. This CDR3 has 12 amino acids. CDR1 SGHRS and CDR2 YFSETQ come from the germline V gene. The CDR3 DNA is TGCGCCAGCAGCGCCCAGGGCTACGAGCAGTACTTC. Amino acids: CASSAQGYEQYF.

The chain recombines TRBV27 with TRBJ1-6, with D perhaps TRBD1 (6 bases). V lost 3 bases and J lost 7, with 10 bases in between. Germline lookup yields CDR1 MNHEY and CDR2 SMNVEV (reference sequence). The CDR3 totals 14 residues. The CDR3 DNA reads TGTGCCAGCAGTTTGTACAGGGACAATTCACCCCTCCACTTT. This translates into CASSLYRDNSPLHF.

This chain joins TRBV6-5 and TRBJ2-2; maybe TRBD1 (5 bases). Germline CDR1 and CDR2: MNHEY and SVGAGI. V lost 6 bases, J lost 7 bases, and 12 bases lay in between. The CDR3 covers 13 residues. The CDR3 region has the DNA TGTGCCAGCAGACTTCAGGGAAGCGGGGAGCTGTTTTTT. It yields the protein CASRLQGSGELFF.

CDR3 protein: CASSWGQGWGTEAFF. The CDR3 nucleotides are TGTGCCAGCAGTTGGGGACAGGGATGGGGCACTGAAGCTTTCTTT. The gene calls are TRBV27 and TRBJ1-1, with TRBD1 identical over 9 bases. This CDR3 has 15 residues. V shed 4 bases, J shed 4 bases, and the junction held 7 bases outside the gene matches. CDR1 is MNHEY and CDR2 is SMNVEV in the germline V gene (reference sequence).

The rearrangement joins TRBV5-1 to TRBJ2-7, with D possibly matching TRBD2 (6 bases). The CDR3 runs to 16 residues. Germline values: CDR1 SGHRS, CDR2 YFSETQ. Trimming took off 4 bases at V and 3 bases at J, with 20 bases between the two ends. CDR3 coding DNA: TGCGCCAGCAGCCCGAGGGGCCGGGGACTGTACTACGAGCAGTACTTC. Translated: CASSPRGRGLYYEQYF.

The chain is built from TRBV5-5 and TRBJ1-5; D might be TRBD1 (6 bases). Trimming shortened V by 4 bases and J by 3 bases, and 17 bases separated the two germline ends. The CDR3 totals 16 residues. The germline V gene has CDR1 SGHKS and CDR2 YYEKEE (reference sequence). DNA of the CDR3: TGTGCCAGCAGCCGGGGGCCAGATGCGATCAATCAGCCCCAGCATTTT. As protein: CASSRGPDAINQPQHF.

In the case of this clone: Other DNA sequences of this sample code for an identical CDR3. The V and J genes are TRBV11-2 and TRBJ2-7; perhaps TRBD1 as D (6 bases). In germline, CDR1 is SGHAT, CDR2 FQNNGV. The CDR3 consists of 13 residues. V was trimmed by 1 base and J by 10 bases, leaving 14 bases between them. CDR3 DNA: TGTGCCAGCAGCTTAGTGGGGGCGGCTGAACAGTACTTC. It codes for CASSLVGAAEQYF.

The chain couples TRBV7-2 to TRBJ2-7, with unresolved D. The V end was cut by 5 bases, the J end by 1 base, with 15 bases between. CDR3 size: 15 residues. Germline CDR1 SGHTA, CDR2 FQGNSA. CDR3 amino acids: CASSPKTGPSYEQYF. The DNA for the CDR3 is TGTGCCAGCAGCCCCAAAACGGGTCCGTCCTACGAGCAGTACTTC.

The chain is built from TRBV30 and TRBJ2-5; the D gene could be TRBD1 or TRBD2 (7 bases each). Germline V gene data show CDR1 as GTSNPN and CDR2 as SVGIG (reference sequence). The CDR3 spans 15 residues. Trimming removed 1 base at V and 9 bases at J, with 21 bases between. The chain's CDR3 is CAWSASREGAGAQYF. Here the CDR3 DNA reads TGTGCCTGGAGTGCTAGCAGGGAGGGGGCAGGGGCCCAGTACTTC.

This clone was detected only once. The chain is built from TRBV7-9 and TRBJ2-6, with TRBD1 as a possible D gene (6 bases). CDR3 length: 16 residues. CDR1 is SEHNR and CDR2 is FQNEAQ in the germline V gene (reference sequence). Trimming cost V 5 bases and J 1 base, with 12 bases left between them. CDR3 nucleotide sequence: TGTGCCAGCAGCCCCAAGGGGGTATCTGGGGCCAACGTCCTGACTTTC. Amino acid sequence: CASSPKGVSGANVLTF.

On this clone: The sample carries other DNA sequences with the same CDR3. This chain uses TRBV28 with TRBJ2-1; TRBD2 aligns across 8 bases. V was pared by 2 bases and J by 4 bases, with 1 base of the junction left unmatched. The CDR3 is 14 residues long. Germline CDR1 MDHEN, CDR2 SYDVKM. CDR3 sequence: CASSLAGGYNEQFF. DNA for the CDR3: TGTGCCAGCAGTTTAGCGGGGGGATACAATGAGCAGTTCTTC.

V gene TRBV10-3 combines with J gene TRBJ1-5; 8 bases line up with TRBD1. The V and J ends lost 4 bases and 0 bases, in that order; junction bases with no gene match: 5. From germline, CDR1 is ENHRY and CDR2 SYGVKD. This CDR3 comprises 16 residues. DNA of the CDR3: TGTGCCATCAGTGGGGACAGGACATATAGCAATCAGCCCCAGCATTTT. Translated, it gives CAISGDRTYSNQPQHF.

The rearrangement joins TRBV6-1 to TRBJ1-3; D may be TRBD1 (5 bases). There are 15 residues in the CDR3. Germline lookup yields CDR1 MNHNS and CDR2 SASEGT. Trimming took 6 bases from V and 4 from J, leaving 16 bases between them. The CDR3 DNA reads TGTGCCAGCAGGACCCAGGGCTTTGGAGGAAACACCATATATTTT. Its protein is CASRTQGFGGNTIYF.

The chain is built from TRBV27 and TRBJ1-6; D is possibly TRBD1 (5 bases). This CDR3 is built from 17 residues. Trimming took off 0 bases at V and 10 bases at J, with 19 bases between the two ends. Germline loops: CDR1 MNHEY, CDR2 SMNVEV (reference sequence). The CDR3 here is CASSLSTMGRNYSPLHF. The CDR3 DNA follows: TGTGCCAGCAGTTTATCGACTATGGGACGGAACTACTCACCCCTCCACTTT.

The CDR3 bases are TGCGCCAGCAGCTTGGCCGGCGGTAGCGGGAGGCCGAGCTCCTACAATGAGCAGTTCTTC. Translated, it gives CASSLAGGSGRPSSYNEQFF. V and J are TRBV5-1 and TRBJ2-1; TRBD2 matches 10 bases. This CDR3 comprises 20 residues. V lost 0 bases and J lost 0; bases outside the gene matches: 12. Germline V lookup: CDR1 SGHRS, CDR2 YFSETQ.

DNA for the CDR3: TGTGCCAGCAGCTTTCAGGGGGGATCCATCTACGAGCAGTACTTC. Translating gives CASSFQGGSIYEQYF. The chain employs TRBV7-2 and TRBJ2-7; D perhaps matches TRBD1 (7 bases). The germline CDR1 and CDR2 sequences are SGHTA and FQGNSA. The CDR3 loop spans 15 amino acids. Trimming took 3 bases from V and 3 from J, leaving 15 bases between them.

The gene calls are TRBV25-1 and TRBJ2-3; 10 positions agree with TRBD2. This CDR3 has 16 amino acids. From germline, CDR1 is MGHDK and CDR2 SYGVNS. J lost 4 bases, V lost 2 bases, and 6 bases had no gene match. CDR3 nucleotide sequence: TGTGCCAGCAGTGAAACAGCGGGGGGGAGTGCAGATACGCAGTATTTT. It is translated as CASSETAGGSADTQYF.

V gene TRBV29-1 combines with J gene TRBJ2-3; 13 bases fit TRBD2. The V gene end was trimmed by 4 bases and the J gene end by 5 bases; junction bases not matched to a gene: 3. The CDR3 is 14 amino acids. Germline CDR1 reads SQVTM; CDR2 reads ANQGSEA. CDR3 DNA: TGCAGCGTTGTAACTAGCGGGGGGGGAGATACGCAGTATTTT. Protein product: CSVVTSGGGDTQYF.